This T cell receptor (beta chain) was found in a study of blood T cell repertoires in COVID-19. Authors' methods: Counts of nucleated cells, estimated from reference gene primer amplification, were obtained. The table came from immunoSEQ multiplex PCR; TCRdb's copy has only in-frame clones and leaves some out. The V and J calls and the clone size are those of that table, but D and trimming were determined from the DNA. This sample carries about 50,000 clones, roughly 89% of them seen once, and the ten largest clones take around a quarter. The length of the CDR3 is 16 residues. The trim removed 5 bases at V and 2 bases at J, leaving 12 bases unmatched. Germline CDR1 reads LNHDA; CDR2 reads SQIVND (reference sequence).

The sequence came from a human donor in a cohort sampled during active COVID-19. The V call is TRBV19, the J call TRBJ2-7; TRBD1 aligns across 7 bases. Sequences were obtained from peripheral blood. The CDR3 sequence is CASSSRGSGTAYEQYF. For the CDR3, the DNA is TGTGCCAGTAGTTCACGAGGGTCCGGGACAGCCTACGAGCAGTACTTC.